This T cell receptor (beta chain) was profiled in a study of shared clonotypes between healthy human individuals. Study-wide findings and caveats: Sharing across four donors was seen in about 5% of naive CD4 clonotypes. Few donors limited the genetic and exposure-history diversity represented.

As to this clone: Its antigen is currently unknown.

The sorted-subset replicate PCRs were given around 200 ng DNA, which is 30,000 or so T cell genomes. Libraries were prepared by immunoSEQ multiplex PCR; TCRdb keeps only in-frame clonotypes and omits some of them. The sample consists of some 740,000 clones, 80% to 95% of them appearing once. It was CD45RO-negative cells, positively selected for CCR7, that made up naive CD8 cells, with terminally differentiated effector memory CD45RA+ cells excluded. CDR1 and CDR2 (germline): SGHRS, YFSETQ. With 0 bases removed from V and 5 bases from J, the gap between germline ends came to 11 bases. The CDR3 runs 14 residues.

Sequenced: naive CD8+ T cells sorted from blood. The V call is TRBV5-1, the J call TRBJ2-5, with D perhaps matching TRBD2 (6 bases). The TCR sequence derives from a man aged 25 to 45 in good health. The CDR3 is CASSLGGGDETQYF. The CDR3 nucleotides are TGCGCCAGCAGCTTGGGAGGAGGGGACGAGACCCAGTACTTC. Supplemented by reference TRBV5-1 and TRBJ2-5, the full variable domain reads KAGVTQTPRYLIKTRGQQVTLSCSPISGHRSVSWYQQTPGQGLQFLFEYFSETQRNKGNFPGRFSGRQFSNSRSEMNVSTLELGDSALYLCASSLGGGDETQYFGPGTRLLVL.